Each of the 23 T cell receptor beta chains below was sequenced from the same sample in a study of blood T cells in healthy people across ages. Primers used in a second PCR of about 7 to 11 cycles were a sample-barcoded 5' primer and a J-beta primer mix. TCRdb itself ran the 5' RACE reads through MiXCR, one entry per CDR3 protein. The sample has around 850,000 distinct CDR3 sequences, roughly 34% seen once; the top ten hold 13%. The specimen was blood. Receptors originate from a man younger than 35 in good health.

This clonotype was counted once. DNA of the CDR3: TGTGCCAGCGCGGCCGGTCGGAATGAAAAACTGTTTTTT. It yields the protein CASAAGRNEKLFF. V is TRBV7-3 and J is TRBJ1-4; D ambiguous. V was clipped by 8 bases and J by 5 bases, with 12 bases between them. CDR1 and CDR2 (germline): SGHTA, FQGTGA. The CDR3 totals 13 residues. Based on the CDR3 plus reference TRBV7-3 and TRBJ1-4, the full variable domain is GAGVSQTPSNKVTEKGKYVELRCDPISGHTALYWYRQSLGQGPEFLIYFQGTGAADDSGLPNDRFFAVRPEGSVSTLKIQRTERGDSAVYLCASAAGRNEKLFFGSGTQLSVL.

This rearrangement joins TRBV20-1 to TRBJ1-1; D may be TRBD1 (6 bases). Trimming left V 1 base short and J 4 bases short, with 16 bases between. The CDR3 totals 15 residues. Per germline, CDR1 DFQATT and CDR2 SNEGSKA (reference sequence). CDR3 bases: TGCAGTGCTAGAGTCCCGACAGGCCCGGGCACTGAAGCTTTCTTT. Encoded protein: CSARVPTGPGTEAFF.

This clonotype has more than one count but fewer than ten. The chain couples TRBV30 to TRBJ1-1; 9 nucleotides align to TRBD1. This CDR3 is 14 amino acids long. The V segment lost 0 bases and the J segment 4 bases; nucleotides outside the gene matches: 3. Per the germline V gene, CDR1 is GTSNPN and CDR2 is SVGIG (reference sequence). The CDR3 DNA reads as TGTGCCTGGAGTGTACTACAGGGGGCCACTGAAGCTTTCTTT. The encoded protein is CAWSVLQGATEAFF.

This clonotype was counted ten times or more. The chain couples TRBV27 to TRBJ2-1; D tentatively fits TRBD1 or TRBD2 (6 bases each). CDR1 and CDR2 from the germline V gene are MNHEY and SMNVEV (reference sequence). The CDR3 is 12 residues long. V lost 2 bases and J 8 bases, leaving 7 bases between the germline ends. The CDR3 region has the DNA TGTGCCAGCAGTTTAGGGGGGCATGAGCAGTTCTTC. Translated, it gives CASSLGGHEQFF.

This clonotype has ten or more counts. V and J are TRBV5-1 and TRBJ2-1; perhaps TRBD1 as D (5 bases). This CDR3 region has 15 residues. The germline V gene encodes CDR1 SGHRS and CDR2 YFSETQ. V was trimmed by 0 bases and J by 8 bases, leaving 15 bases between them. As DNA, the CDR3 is TGCGCCAGCAGCTTGGCGTGGCAGGGTAGGGATGAGCAGTTCTTC. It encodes CASSLAWQGRDEQFF.

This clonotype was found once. The chain's CDR3 is CASSTGTSNTEAFF. CDR3 sequence (DNA): TGTGCCAGCAGCACGGGGACATCGAACACTGAAGCTTTCTTT. The gene calls are TRBV7-9 and TRBJ1-1, with D possibly being TRBD1 (6 bases). Trimming took off 5 bases at V and 1 base at J, with 11 bases between the two ends. The CDR3 runs to 14 residues. Germline V CDR1 and CDR2: SEHNR, FQNEAQ (reference sequence).

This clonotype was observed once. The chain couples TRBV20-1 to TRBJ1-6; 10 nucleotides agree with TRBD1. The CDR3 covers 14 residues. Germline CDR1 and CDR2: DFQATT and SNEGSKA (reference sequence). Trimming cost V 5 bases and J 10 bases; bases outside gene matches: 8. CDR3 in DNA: TGCAGTGCTCCCCGGGACAGGGGTGACTCACCCCTCCACTTT. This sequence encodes CSAPRDRGDSPLHF.

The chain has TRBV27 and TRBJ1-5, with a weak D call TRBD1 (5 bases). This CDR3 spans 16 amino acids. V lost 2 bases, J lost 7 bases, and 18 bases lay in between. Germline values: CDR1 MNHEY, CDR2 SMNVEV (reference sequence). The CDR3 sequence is CASSLTPGGVQQPQHF. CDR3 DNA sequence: TGTGCCAGCAGTTTAACGCCGGGAGGGGTTCAGCAGCCCCAGCATTTT.

CDR3 in DNA: TGTGCCAGCAGCTTAGAACGGGGCTACAATGAGCAGTTCTTC. Amino acids: CASSLERGYNEQFF. V usage is TRBV7-9 and J usage is TRBJ2-1; TRBD2 might be the D (5 bases). CDR3 size: 14 residues. The germline gives CDR1 SEHNR, CDR2 FQNEAQ (reference sequence). Trimming stripped 1 base from V and 3 bases from J, with 7 bases between.

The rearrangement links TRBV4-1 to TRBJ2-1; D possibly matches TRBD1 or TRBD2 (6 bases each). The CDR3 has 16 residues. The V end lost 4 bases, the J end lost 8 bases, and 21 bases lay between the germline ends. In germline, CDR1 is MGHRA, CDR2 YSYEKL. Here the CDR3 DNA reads TGCGCCAGCAGCCGCGAATCTAGGGGGAGGAGCGATGAGCAGTTCTTC. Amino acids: CASSRESRGRSDEQFF.

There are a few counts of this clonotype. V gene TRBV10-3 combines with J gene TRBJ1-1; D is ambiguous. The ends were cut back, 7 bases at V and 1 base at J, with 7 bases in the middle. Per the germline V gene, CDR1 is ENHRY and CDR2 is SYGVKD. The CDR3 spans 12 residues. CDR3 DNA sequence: TGTGCCATCACCACGGGGAACACTGAAGCTTTCTTT. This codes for CAITTGNTEAFF.

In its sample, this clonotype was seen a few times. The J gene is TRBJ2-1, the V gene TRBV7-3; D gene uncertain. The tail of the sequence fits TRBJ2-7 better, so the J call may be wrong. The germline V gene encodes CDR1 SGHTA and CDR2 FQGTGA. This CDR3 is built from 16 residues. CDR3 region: CASSLMAASSYNEQYF. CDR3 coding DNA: TGTGCCAGCAGCTTAATGGCGGCGAGCTCCTACAATGAGCAGTACTTC.

CDR3 nucleotides: TGTGCCTGGAGTGTAGGAGGGCGGGTTGGCTACACCTTC. This gives the protein CAWSVGGRVGYTF. The J gene is TRBJ1-2, the V gene TRBV30; D call uncertain. From germline, CDR1 is GTSNPN and CDR2 SVGIG (reference sequence). The length of the CDR3 is 13 residues. V dropped 0 bases and J dropped 7 bases, with 12 bases sitting between them.

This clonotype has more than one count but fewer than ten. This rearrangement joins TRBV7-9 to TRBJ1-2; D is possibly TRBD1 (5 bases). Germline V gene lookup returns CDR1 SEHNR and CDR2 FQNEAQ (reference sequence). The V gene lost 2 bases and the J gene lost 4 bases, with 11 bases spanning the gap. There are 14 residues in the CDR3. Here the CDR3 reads CASSLPTGPYGYTF. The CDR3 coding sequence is TGTGCCAGCAGCTTACCCACAGGCCCCTATGGCTACACCTTC.

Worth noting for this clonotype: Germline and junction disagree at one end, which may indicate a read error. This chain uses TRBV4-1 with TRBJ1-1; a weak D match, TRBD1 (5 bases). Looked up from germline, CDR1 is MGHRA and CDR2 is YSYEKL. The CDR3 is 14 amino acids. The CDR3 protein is CAGSQEPGNAEAFF. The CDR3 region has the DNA TGCGCCGGCAGCCAAGAGCCAGGGAATGCTGAAGCTTTCTTT.

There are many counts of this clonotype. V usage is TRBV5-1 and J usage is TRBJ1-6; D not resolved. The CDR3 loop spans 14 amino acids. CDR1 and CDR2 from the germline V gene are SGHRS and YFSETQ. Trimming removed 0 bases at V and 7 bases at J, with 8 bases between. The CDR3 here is CASSLDAVNSPLHF. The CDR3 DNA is TGCGCCAGCAGCTTGGATGCGGTAAATTCACCCCTCCACTTT.

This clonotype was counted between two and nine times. The CDR3 region is CASSSLAGTSTDTQYF. The CDR3, as DNA: TGTGCCAGCAGTAGCCTAGCGGGCACTAGCACAGATACGCAGTATTTT. V is TRBV25-1 and J is TRBJ2-3; TRBD2 agrees at 8 bases. CDR3 length: 16 residues. Unmatched junction bases numbered 7, after V lost 5 bases and J lost 0 bases. Germline assignment: CDR1 MGHDK and CDR2 SYGVNS.

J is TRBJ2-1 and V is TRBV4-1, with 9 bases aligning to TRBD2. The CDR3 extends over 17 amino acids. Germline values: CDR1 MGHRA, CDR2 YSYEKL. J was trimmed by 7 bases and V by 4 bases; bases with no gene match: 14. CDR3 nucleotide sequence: TGCGCCAGCAGCCCCACGTTGGTTAGCGGGGGCAGAAATGAGCAGTTCTTC. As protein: CASSPTLVSGGRNEQFF.

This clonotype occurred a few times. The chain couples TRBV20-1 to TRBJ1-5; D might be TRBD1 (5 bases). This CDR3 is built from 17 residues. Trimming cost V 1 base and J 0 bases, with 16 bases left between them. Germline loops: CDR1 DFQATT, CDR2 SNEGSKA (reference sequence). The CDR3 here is CSARVSGRGNSNQPQHF. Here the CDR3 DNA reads TGCAGTGCTAGAGTTTCGGGACGGGGAAATAGCAATCAGCCCCAGCATTTT.

DNA for the CDR3: TGTGCCAGTAGTATTCCAGCTAGCGGCTACACCTTC. Amino acid sequence: CASSIPASGYTF. The chain uses TRBV19 and TRBJ1-2; D unclear. Looked up from germline, CDR1 is LNHDA and CDR2 is SQIVND (reference sequence). Trimming took off 3 bases at V and 8 bases at J, with 10 bases between the two ends. The CDR3 consists of 12 residues.

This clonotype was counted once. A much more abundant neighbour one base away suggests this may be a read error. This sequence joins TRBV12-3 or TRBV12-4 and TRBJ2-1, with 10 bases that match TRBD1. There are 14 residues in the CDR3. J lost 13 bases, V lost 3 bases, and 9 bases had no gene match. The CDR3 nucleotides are TGTGCCAGCAGTTTTCCGACAGGGGGCGAGACCCAGTTCTTC. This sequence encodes CASSFPTGGETQFF.

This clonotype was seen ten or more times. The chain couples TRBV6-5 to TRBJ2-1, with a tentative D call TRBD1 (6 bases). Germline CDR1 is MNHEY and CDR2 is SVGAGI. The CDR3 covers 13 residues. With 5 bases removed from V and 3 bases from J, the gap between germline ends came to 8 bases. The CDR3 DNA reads TGTGCCAGCAGTGCGACAGGCTACAATGAGCAGTTCTTC. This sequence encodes CASSATGYNEQFF.

CDR3 loop: CASSPGLSPAGTQYF. The CDR3 DNA reads as TGTGCCAGCAGCCCTGGACTCTCTCCAGCCGGTACGCAGTATTTT. The J gene is TRBJ2-3, the V gene TRBV7-2, with a weak D call TRBD2 (5 bases). V was pared by 5 bases and J by 8 bases, with 20 bases between. The germline V gene has CDR1 SGHTA and CDR2 FQGNSA. The length of the CDR3 is 15 residues.